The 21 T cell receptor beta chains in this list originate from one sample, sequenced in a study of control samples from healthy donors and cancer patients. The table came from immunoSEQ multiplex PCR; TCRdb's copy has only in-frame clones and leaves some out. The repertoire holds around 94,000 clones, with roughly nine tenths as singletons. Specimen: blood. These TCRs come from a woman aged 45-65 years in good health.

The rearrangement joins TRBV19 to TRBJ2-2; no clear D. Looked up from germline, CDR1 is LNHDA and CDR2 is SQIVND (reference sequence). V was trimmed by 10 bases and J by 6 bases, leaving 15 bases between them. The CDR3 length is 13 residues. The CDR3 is CATSLTRAGELFF. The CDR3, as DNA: TGTGCCACCTCCCTCACAAGGGCCGGGGAGCTGTTTTTT.

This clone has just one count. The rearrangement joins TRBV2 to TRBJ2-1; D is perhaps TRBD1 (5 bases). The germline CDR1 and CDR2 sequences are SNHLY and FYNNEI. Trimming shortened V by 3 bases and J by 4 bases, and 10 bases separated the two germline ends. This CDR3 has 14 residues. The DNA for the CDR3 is TGTGCCAGCAGTGAGGTGGCAGGGTACAATGAGCAGTTCTTC. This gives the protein CASSEVAGYNEQFF. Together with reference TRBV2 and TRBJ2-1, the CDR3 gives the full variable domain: EPEVTQTPSHQVTQMGQEVILRCVPISNHLYFYWYRQILGQKVEFLVSFYNNEISEKSEIFDDQFSVERPDGSNFTLKIRSTKLEDSAMYFCASSEVAGYNEQFFGPGTRLTVL.

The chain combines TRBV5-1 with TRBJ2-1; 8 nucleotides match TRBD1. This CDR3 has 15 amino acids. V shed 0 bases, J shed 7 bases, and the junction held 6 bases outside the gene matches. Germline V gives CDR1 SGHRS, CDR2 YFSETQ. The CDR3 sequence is CASSLGQGARNEQFF. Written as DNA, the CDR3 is TGCGCCAGCAGCTTGGGGCAGGGGGCGCGTAATGAGCAGTTCTTC.

CDR3 residues: CASTPSGSWITDTQYF. In nucleotides, the CDR3 is TGTGCCAGTACCCCTAGCGGGAGCTGGATCACAGATACGCAGTATTTT. This rearrangement joins TRBV19 to TRBJ2-3; 10 nucleotides agree with TRBD2. V dropped 7 bases and J dropped 2; count of bases not matched to a gene: 9. The CDR3 covers 16 residues. Germline assignment: CDR1 LNHDA and CDR2 SQIVND (reference sequence).

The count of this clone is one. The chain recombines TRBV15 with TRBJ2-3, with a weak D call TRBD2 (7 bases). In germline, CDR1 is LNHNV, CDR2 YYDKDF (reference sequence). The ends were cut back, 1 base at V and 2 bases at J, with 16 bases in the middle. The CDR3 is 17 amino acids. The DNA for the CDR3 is TGTGCCACCAGCAGAGCCGGGGGGCGGGTGAACACAGATACGCAGTATTTT. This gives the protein CATSRAGGRVNTDTQYF.

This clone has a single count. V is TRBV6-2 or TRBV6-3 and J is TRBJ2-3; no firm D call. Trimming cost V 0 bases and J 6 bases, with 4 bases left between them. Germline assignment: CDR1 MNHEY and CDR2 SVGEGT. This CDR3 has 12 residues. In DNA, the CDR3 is TGTGCCAGCAGTTACTCTCCGGATACGCAGTATTTT. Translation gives CASSYSPDTQYF.

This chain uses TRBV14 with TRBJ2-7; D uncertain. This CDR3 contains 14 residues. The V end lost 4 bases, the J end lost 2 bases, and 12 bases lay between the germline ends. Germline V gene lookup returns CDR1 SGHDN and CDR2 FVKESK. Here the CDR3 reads CASSPRVGAYEQYF. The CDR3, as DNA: TGTGCCAGCAGCCCAAGGGTCGGAGCCTACGAGCAGTACTTC.

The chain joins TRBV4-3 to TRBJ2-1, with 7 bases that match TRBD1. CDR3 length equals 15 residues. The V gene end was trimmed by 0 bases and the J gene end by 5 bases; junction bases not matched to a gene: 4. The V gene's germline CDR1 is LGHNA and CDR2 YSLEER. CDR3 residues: CASSQEGGRDNEQFF. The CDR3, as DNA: TGCGCCAGCAGCCAAGAAGGGGGCCGGGACAATGAGCAGTTCTTC.

CDR3 amino acids: CASSGVTDTQYF. CDR3 bases: TGTGCCAGCTCTGGGGTCACAGATACGCAGTATTTT. The genes are TRBV12-3 or TRBV12-4 and TRBJ2-3; no reliable D call. The V end was cut by 8 bases, the J end by 2 bases, with 8 bases between. This CDR3 spans 12 amino acids.

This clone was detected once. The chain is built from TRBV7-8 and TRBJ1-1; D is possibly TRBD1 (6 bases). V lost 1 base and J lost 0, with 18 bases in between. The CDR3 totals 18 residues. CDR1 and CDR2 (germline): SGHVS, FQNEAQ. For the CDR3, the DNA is TGTGCCAGCAGCTTAGTGGGTTTTAACAGGGTAATGAACACTGAAGCTTTCTTT. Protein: CASSLVGFNRVMNTEAFF.

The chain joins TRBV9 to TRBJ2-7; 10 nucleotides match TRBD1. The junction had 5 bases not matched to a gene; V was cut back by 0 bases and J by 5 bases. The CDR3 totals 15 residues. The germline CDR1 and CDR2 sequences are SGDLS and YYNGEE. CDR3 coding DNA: TGTGCCAGCAGCGTAGCGGGACAGGGGTACCACGAGCAGTACTTC. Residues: CASSVAGQGYHEQYF.

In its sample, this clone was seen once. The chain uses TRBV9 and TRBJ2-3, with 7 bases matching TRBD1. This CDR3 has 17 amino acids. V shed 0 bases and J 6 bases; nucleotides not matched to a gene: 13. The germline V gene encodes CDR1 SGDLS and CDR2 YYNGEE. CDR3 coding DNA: TGTGCCAGCAGCGTAGGAGGCAGGGGGTCCCCTCCGGATACGCAGTATTTT. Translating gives CASSVGGRGSPPDTQYF.

CDR3 coding DNA: TGCGCCAGCAGCTGGGAGACTAGCGGGCCCAGGGGGCCAGATACGCAGTATTTT. The encoded protein is CASSWETSGPRGPDTQYF. The chain employs TRBV5-1 and TRBJ2-3, with 10 bases matching TRBD2. This CDR3 has 18 residues. V dropped 3 bases and J dropped 4; count of bases not matched to a gene: 14. Germline V lookup: CDR1 SGHRS, CDR2 YFSETQ.

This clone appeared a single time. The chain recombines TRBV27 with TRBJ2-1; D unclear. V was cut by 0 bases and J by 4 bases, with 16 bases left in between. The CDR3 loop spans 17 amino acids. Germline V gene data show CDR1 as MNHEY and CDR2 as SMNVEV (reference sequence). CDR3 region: CASSLSTHVLAYNEQFF. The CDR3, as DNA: TGTGCCAGCAGTTTATCGACGCATGTATTGGCATACAATGAGCAGTTCTTC.

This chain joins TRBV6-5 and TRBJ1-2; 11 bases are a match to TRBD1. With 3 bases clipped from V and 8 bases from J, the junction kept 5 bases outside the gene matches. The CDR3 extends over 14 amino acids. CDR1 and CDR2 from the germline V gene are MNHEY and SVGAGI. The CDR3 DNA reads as TGTGCCAGCAGTTATCTGGACAGGGGGCTCGGCTACACCTTC. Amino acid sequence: CASSYLDRGLGYTF.

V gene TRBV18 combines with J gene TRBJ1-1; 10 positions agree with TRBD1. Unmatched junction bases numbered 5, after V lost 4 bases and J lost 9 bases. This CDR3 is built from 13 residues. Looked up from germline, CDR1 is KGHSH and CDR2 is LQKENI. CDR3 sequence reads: CASSRTGGNQAFF. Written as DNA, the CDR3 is TGTGCCAGCTCACGGACAGGGGGGAATCAAGCTTTCTTT.

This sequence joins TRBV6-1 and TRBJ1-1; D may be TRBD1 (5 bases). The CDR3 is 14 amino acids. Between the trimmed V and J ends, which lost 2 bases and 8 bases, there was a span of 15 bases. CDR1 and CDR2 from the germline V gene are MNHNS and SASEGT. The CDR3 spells CASSEYGGSGEAFF. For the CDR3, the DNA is TGTGCCAGCAGTGAATATGGGGGTAGTGGCGAAGCTTTCTTT.

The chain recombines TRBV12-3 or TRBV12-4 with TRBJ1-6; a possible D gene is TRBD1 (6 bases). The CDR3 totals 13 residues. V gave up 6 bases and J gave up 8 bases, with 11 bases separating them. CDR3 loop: CASSGGADSPLHF. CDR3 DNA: TGTGCCAGCAGCGGGGGGGCAGATTCACCCCTCCACTTT.

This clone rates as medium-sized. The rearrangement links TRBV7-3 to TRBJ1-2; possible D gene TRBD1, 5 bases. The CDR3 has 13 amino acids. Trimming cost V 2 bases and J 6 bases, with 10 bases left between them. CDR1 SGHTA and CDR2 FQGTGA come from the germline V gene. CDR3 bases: TGTGCCAGCAGCTTAGGGGGGTTGGATGGCTACACCTTC. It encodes CASSLGGLDGYTF.

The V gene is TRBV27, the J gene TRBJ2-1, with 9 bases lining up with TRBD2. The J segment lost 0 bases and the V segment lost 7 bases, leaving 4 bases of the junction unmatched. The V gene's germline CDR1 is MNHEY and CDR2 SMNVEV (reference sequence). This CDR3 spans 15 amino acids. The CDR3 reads CASKPSGDSYNEQFF. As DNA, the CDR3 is TGTGCCAGCAAGCCTAGCGGGGACTCCTACAATGAGCAGTTCTTC.

CDR3 DNA: TGTGCCAGTAGTACAGACGCAAGCTCTGGAAACACCATATATTTT. Amino acids: CASSTDASSGNTIYF. The chain is built from TRBV19 and TRBJ1-3; D is ambiguous. V gave up 4 bases and J gave up 0 bases, with 10 bases separating them. CDR1 LNHDA and CDR2 SQIVND come from the germline V gene (reference sequence). The CDR3 length is 15 residues. The full variable domain, its missing parts supplied by reference TRBV19 and TRBJ1-3, is DGGITQSPKYLFRKEGQNVTLSCEQNLNHDAMYWYRQDPGQGLRLIYYSQIVNDFQKGDIAEGYSVSREKKESFPLTVTSAQKNPTAFYLCASSTDASSGNTIYFGEGSWLTVV.